Detailed here is one TCR beta chain. Its cognate antigen has yet to be identified. No qualities accompany the bases; no much larger clone lies one base away. This specimen belongs to a study of CD8+ T cells in alopecia areata (dated by TCRdb to about 2018). For the study in its entirety: Treated patients were enrolled in an open-label pilot trial of oral tofacitinib, 5 to 10 mg twice daily, for moderate-to-severe alopecia areata. Patients stayed on tofacitinib for 6 to 18 months and then had 6 months of follow-up off drug so that delayed response and recurrence could be assessed. High-throughput TCRbeta sequencing was used to examine T cell clonal expansion in alopecia areata in both the C3H/HeJ mouse model and human patients. Human TCRbeta sequencing covered scalp tissue and sorted CD4+ and CD8+ peripheral blood T cells from patchy and totalis/universalis alopecia areata patients and healthy controls. Tofacitinib-treated patients had biopsies at baseline and at 4 and 24 weeks of treatment, with a later scalp biopsy in several patients. Clonality in the scalp was compared among normal scalp (n=4), patchy alopecia areata scalp (n=8), and alopecia totalis/universalis scalp (n=8). RNA came from the PAXgene miRNA kit for fixed scalp, the miRNeasy kit for PBMCs, and the RNeasy kit for mouse skin. TCRbeta CDR3 regions were amplified by immunoSEQ multiplex PCR using 35 Vbeta forward and 13 Jbeta reverse primers. Results and caveats for the whole study, not just this receptor: TCR sequences shared between patients were less clear than in mice, possibly partly because of HLA diversity in the patient population. Compared with normal scalp, lesional scalp, particularly in alopecia totalis/universalis, had higher clonality and more expanded CD8+ clones, which suggests antigenic drive. Resident alphabeta T cells in normal human skin are also sequenced, complicating scalp TCR repertoire analysis, unlike mouse skin dominated by gammadelta T cells.

From the germline V gene, CDR1 is SGHDT and CDR2 is YYEEEE. Here V drops 3 bases and J drops 5 bases, and the junction holds 6 bases not matched to any gene. Its CDR3 holds 14 amino acids, cysteine through phenylalanine. The CDR3 DNA has 42 bases and is translated from base 1. The library was generated by the immunoSEQ multiplex PCR assay. To provide template for TCR sequencing, every sample had RNA extracted and reverse transcribed into cDNA. First-strand cDNA was synthesized with SuperScript III using a 2:1 mix of oligo-dT and random hexamers. A synthetic immune receptor repertoire was used to assess amplification bias, and residual bias was removed computationally. The original pipeline was this. After raw reads were preprocessed to remove errors, the CDR3 was defined following IMGT conventions as running from the conserved cysteine to phenylalanine. To get clonality, Shannon entropy was normalized by log2 of the number of productive unique TCRs and the result was subtracted from 1. CD4 or CD8 identity of scalp clones was inferred by cross-referencing scalp TCRbeta sequences with sorted blood CD4 and CD8 repertoires. In TCRdb, the immuneACCESS table is reduced to in-frame sequences with V and J assigned. These tables do not hold every clone; where another copy was compared, an unresolved V gene accounts for under half, and the others remain unexplained. The V and J calls and the clone size are those of that table, but D and trimming were determined from the DNA. This sample comprises hundreds of thousands of clones, roughly two thirds of them detected only once. Roughly 1.2% of the sample is in the top ten clones.

The time point label corresponds to: baseline before oral tofacitinib. Lesional scalp punch biopsies and peripheral blood were collected from alopecia areata patients. PBMCs were separated by density centrifugation and stained for CD3, CD4 and CD8, after which CD4+ and CD8+ T cells were sorted on a FACSAria. The sequence was collected from a human donor with alopecia areata. The specimen comprised CD4+ T cells sorted from blood, sampled at week 0. This chain is built from TRBV5-6 and TRBJ2-3; TRBD1 fits 7 bases in the junction. The nucleotide sequence reads as follows: TGTGCCAGCAGCTGGACAGGCTCTGGAGATACGCAGTATTTT. Its amino acids are CASSWTGSGDTQYF. The full variable domain, completed from the reference TRBV5-6 and TRBJ2-3 proteins outside the CDR3, reads DAGVTQSPTHLIKTRGQQVTLRCSPKSGHDTVSWYQQALGQGPQFIFQYYEEEERQRGNFPDRFSGHQFPNYSSELNVNALLLGDSALYLCASSWTGSGDTQYFGPGTRLTVL.